This T cell receptor beta chain was found in a study of cytomegalovirus exposure and HLA in healthy donors. Study background: Of all 400 or so donors who were genotyped, roughly 81% belonged to the Caucasian-associated ancestry cluster. Findings of the study overall: The authors enumerated over 150 TCR beta chains as linked to cytomegalovirus.

Looked up from germline, CDR1 is SQVTM and CDR2 is ANQGSEA. J lost 11 bases, V lost 3 bases, and 5 bases had no gene match. CDR3 size: 11 residues. Notes on this clone: Antigen specificity is unknown.

PCR was performed using 60 Vbeta and 13 Jbeta primers. Measured with immunoSEQ multiplex PCR; TCRdb has only the in-frame clones, and not every one. The profile shows 93,000 or so clones, 60% to 85% of them singletons. This clonotype originated in a man aged 50 to 59 in good health and CMV-seropositive. Sequences were obtained from PBMCs. The chain is built from TRBV29-1 and TRBJ2-3; 7 nucleotides line up with TRBD1. CDR3 coding DNA: TGCAGCGTTGATGGGGACAGCCTGCAGTATTTT. Its protein is CSVDGDSLQYF.